Listed here is a single TCR beta chain. Profiling relied on immunoSEQ multiplex PCR, and the TCRdb table lists in-frame clones only, not all of them. Among fewer than 85,000 clones listed, 96% were seen once. The entry originates in a study of technical replicates of blood from a few donors. The receptor's source is a human donor in good health. The specimen was T cells isolated from PBMCs.

The CDR3 sequence: CASSLPGQGSHEQYF. The CDR3 nucleotides read TGTGCCAGCAGTTTACCGGGACAGGGGTCCCACGAGCAGTACTTC. The chain links TRBV27 to TRBJ2-7; 10 bases match TRBD1. Germline-derived CDR1 and CDR2 are MNHEY and SMNVEV (reference sequence). This CDR3 has 15 residues. With 2 bases clipped from V and 5 bases from J, the junction kept 6 bases outside the gene matches.